This TCR beta chain was sequenced during a study of blood T cell repertoires in COVID-19 (TCRdb year 2020). In the study overall: Samples covering the acute and convalescent phases of COVID-19 were provided by collaborators in the United States, Italy and Spain. The prospective study material was composed of cDNA or gDNA derived from T cells, B-cell-depleted T cells, or PBMCs. Deeply sampled blood TCRbeta repertoires from subjects exposed to, actively infected with, or recovered from COVID-19 were included in the dataset. A freely available public database, intended as a resource for researchers studying the immune response to SARS-CoV-2, is where the repertoires were released. Samples were obtained from the ongoing ImmuneRACE study (first 160 participants) and from over a thousand subjects provided by 6 global collaborators. Sample metadata almost always included a de-identified subject ID, COVID-19 status, age in years and sex. Where available, HLA class I and class II types were obtained from metadata supplied by the sample provider rather than from assay-based typing. Study-wide findings and limitations: How much clinical and demographic metadata was included differed by source and by participant, and the metadata was provided uncurated.

Collaborating institutions collected whole blood in K2EDTA tubes following their own protocols. Collaborator samples were shipped for TCRbeta analysis as frozen whole blood, isolated PBMCs, or DNA extracted from either sample type. TCRbeta CDR3 regions were amplified from genomic DNA using the immunoSEQ Assay, a bias-controlled multiplex PCR. Turning to the authors' computational methods: The number of nucleated cells in each sample was estimated by amplification of reference gene primers within the assay. To quantify the absolute abundance of each unique TCRbeta CDR3 rearrangement, sequence reads were collapsed and filtered. For each sample, productive Simpson clonality was calculated as the square root of Simpson's diversity index across productive rearrangements. TCRdb took this table from immuneACCESS and kept in-frame rearrangements with V and J called. Such tables lack part of the clones; where checked against another copy, unresolved V genes explain under half of the gap, and the rest is unexplained. V and J calls and clone size are as listed in that table; D and trimming were resolved from the DNA. This sample lists over 55,000 clones; roughly 83% were detected once. The top ten clones comprise more than 7% of the sample.

Worth noting for this clone: Its antigen is currently not known. Base-call qualities are not available, and no considerably larger clone is one nucleotide away.

For this chain, trimming is 3 bases at the V end and 4 bases at the J end, and the number of junction bases without a gene match is 8. Reading from cysteine to phenylalanine, the CDR3 counts 14 amino acids. CDR3 DNA only is kept here, 42 bases in frame from base 1. The germline V gene (reference sequence) supplies CDR1 GTSNPN and CDR2 SVGIG. Material: peripheral blood. This TCR was sampled from a man in his fifties with active COVID-19. The chain is assembled from TRBV30 and TRBJ2-7, with TRBD1 identical over 8 junction bases. For the CDR3, the sequence is CAWSVTGAQYEQYF. The nucleotide sequence reads TGTGCCTGGAGCGTGACAGGGGCCCAATACGAGCAGTACTTC.